This TCR beta chain is drawn from a study of brain T cells in children with intractable seizures (dated by TCRdb to about 2021). Background for the entire study: As a first screen for immune gene transcripts, resected brain tissue from about 58 pediatric epilepsy surgery cases was run on a NanoString immunology panel. Of the roughly 12 selected surgery cases, pre-surgery blood was also sequenced for eight, so four had brain tissue only.

The immunoSEQ assay was applied to genomic DNA to generate the TCR beta chain sequences. The paper's processing steps were these. Any CDR3 sequence that did not begin with the conserved framework cysteine at position 104 was removed by hand. To get clonality, the normalized Shannon's Diversity Index was subtracted from one, giving values from 0 (maximal diversity) to 1 (oligoclonal). Chi-squared comparison-of-proportions tests assessed whether the same CDR3 differed in frequency between samples, such as brain versus blood. Public clonotypes were found through immuneACCESS searches, while the VDJdb browser was used to judge similarity to known antiviral clonotypes. TCRdb provides this immuneACCESS table in a form limited to in-frame rearrangements. Some clones are lacking; in checked studies, under half of them reflect an unresolved V gene, and why the rest are absent is not known. V, J and clone size derive from that table, while D and trimming were established from the DNA sequence. In all, the sample holds 340,000 or so clones, and about 93% of those were seen once. Clones ranked in the top ten supply around 5% of the sample.

Findings and caveats that apply to the study as a whole: Viral specificity was inferred only from CDR3 sequence similarity, and patients' HCMV serostatus was unknown. Because pre- and post-surgery blood were sequenced to different depths, clones absent from the pre-surgery sample may reflect undersampling.

Comments on this clone: The specificity of this receptor is unknown. No much larger clonotype is one base removed from it; base qualities were not supplied.

Sample time point, as interpreted from the label and publication: blood from clinic visit 5 months post-surgery; TSC patient then seizure free. The surgery cases that showed the highest brain T cell transcript signatures were chosen for TCR beta chain sequencing of brain tissue, and of blood when it was available. Before surgery, the patients had been given at least one anti-epileptic drug. The TCR-sequenced patients were children whose drug-resistant epilepsy was caused by tuberous sclerosis complex, focal cortical dysplasia, Rasmussen encephalitis or hemimegalencephaly. The Monarch genomic DNA purification kit was used to extract bulk genomic DNA from unsorted brain tissue and whole blood. The clonotype was recovered from a boy less than two years old with tuberous sclerosis and intractable seizures. The source was peripheral blood, collected 4 to 5 months after surgery.

The sequenced DNA: TGTGCCAGCACCATGGAGACAGTGAATGAAAAACTGTTTTTT. This sequence encodes CASTMETVNEKLFF. The rearranged segments are TRBV6-5 and TRBJ1-4, with TRBD1 perhaps the D gene, on 5 matching bases. CDR3 length: 14 amino acids, cysteine to phenylalanine. Of the read, only the CDR3 DNA is kept; its 42 bases are in frame from base 1. CDR1 and CDR2 are drawn from the germline V gene: MNHEY, SVGAGI. V is reduced by 7 bases and J by 5 bases, leaving a spacing of 14 bases between them.